The 21 T cell receptor beta chains given below trace back to one sample, sequenced in a study of OX40 agonist ivuxolimab in advanced cancers. Profiled with immunoSEQ multiplex PCR; TCRdb holds only in-frame clones, not every one. The sample carries 90,000 or so clones, around 87% recorded once. Sequencing was performed on CD4+ or CD8+ T cells sorted from blood, taken in a trial of the OX40 agonist ivuxolimab. These TCRs come from an adult with an advanced solid tumor such as melanoma, head and neck, liver or kidney cancer.

J is TRBJ1-4 and V is TRBV30, with D maybe TRBD1 (5 bases). With 8 bases removed from V and 2 bases from J, the gap between germline ends came to 15 bases. Germline V gene data show CDR1 as GTSNPN and CDR2 as SVGIG (reference sequence). This CDR3 contains 14 residues. CDR3 in amino acids: CALGRGGTNEKLFF. Written as DNA, the CDR3 is TGTGCCCTGGGAAGGGGCGGCACTAATGAAAAACTGTTTTTT. Combining the CDR3 with reference TRBV30 and TRBJ1-4 gives the whole variable domain SQTIHQWPATLVQPVGSPLSLECTVEGTSNPNLYWYRQAAGRGLQLLFYSVGIGQISSEVPQNLSASRPQDRQFILSSKKLLLSDSGFYLCALGRGGTNEKLFFGSGTQLSVL.

The rearrangement links TRBV19 to TRBJ1-5; 7 bases line up with TRBD1. This CDR3 comprises 16 residues. Per germline, CDR1 LNHDA and CDR2 SQIVND (reference sequence). V lost 2 bases to trimming and J lost 1 base; unmatched junction nucleotides: 5. The CDR3 DNA is TGTGCCAGTAGTATAAGAGGGGGCGGAAGCAATCAGCCCCAGCATTTT. This encodes CASSIRGGGSNQPQHF.

The chain employs TRBV7-2 and TRBJ2-7; a possible D gene is TRBD2 (6 bases). The CDR3 extends over 15 amino acids. Trimming cost V 2 bases and J 0 bases, with 11 bases left between them. Germline V gene sequence: CDR1 SGHTA, CDR2 FQGNSA. The CDR3 is CASSLLASSSYEQYV. The CDR3 region has the DNA TGTGCCAGCAGCTTACTAGCGTCAAGCTCCTACGAGCAGTACGTC.

In its sample, this clone was seen a few times. The chain is built from TRBV12-5 and TRBJ2-5, with D perhaps matching TRBD1 (6 bases). The CDR3 length is 16 residues. The V gene lost 0 bases and the J gene lost 5 bases, with 16 bases spanning the gap. CDR1 is LGHNT, CDR2 FRNRAP, per germline. The CDR3 DNA reads as TGTGCTAGTGGTTTGGTAGACAACAGGGAGAAGGAGACCCAGTACTTC. Its protein is CASGLVDNREKETQYF.

The J gene is TRBJ2-3, the V gene TRBV4-1; perhaps TRBD2 as D (6 bases). Germline assignment: CDR1 MGHRA and CDR2 YSYEKL. The CDR3 is 14 residues long. V was clipped by 3 bases and J by 6 bases, with 13 bases between them. The CDR3 here is CASSQGRERDTQYF. CDR3 in DNA: TGCGCCAGCAGCCAGGGACGGGAGAGGGATACGCAGTATTTT.

V usage is TRBV28 and J usage is TRBJ2-6; no clear D. Germline CDR1 MDHEN, CDR2 SYDVKM. Trimming took off 4 bases at V and 2 bases at J, with 15 bases between the two ends. The CDR3 extends over 17 amino acids. CDR3 DNA: TGTGCCAGCAGTTCAAGGATCCTCAAGGCTGGGGCCAACGTCCTGACTTTC. Protein sequence: CASSSRILKAGANVLTF.

This clone was seen a single time. The chain combines TRBV5-1 with TRBJ2-3, with D hard to call. This CDR3 spans 12 amino acids. Germline CDR1 SGHRS, CDR2 YFSETQ. Trimming stripped 5 bases from V and 4 bases from J, with 8 bases between. DNA for the CDR3: TGCGCCAGCAGTCGGACGGCAGATACGCAGTATTTT. Translating gives CASSRTADTQYF.

The gene calls are TRBV6-5 and TRBJ1-6; TRBD1 matches at 10 bases. The germline V gene encodes CDR1 MNHEY and CDR2 SVGAGI. The V segment lost 5 bases and the J segment 7 bases; nucleotides outside the gene matches: 5. The CDR3 is made up of 15 amino acids. For the CDR3, the DNA is TGTGCCAGCAGTCAACCGGGACAGGGGAATTCACCCCTCCACTTT. Translated, it gives CASSQPGQGNSPLHF.

The chain is built from TRBV10-2 and TRBJ2-2, with 10 bases lining up with TRBD1. Germline V lookup: CDR1 WSHSY, CDR2 SAAADI. The CDR3 totals 15 residues. V lost 6 bases to trimming and J lost 5 bases; unmatched junction nucleotides: 6. CDR3 coding DNA: TGCGCCAGCAGGGACGCGGGACAGGGGACCGGGGAGCTGTTTTTT. Translation: CASRDAGQGTGELFF.

V is TRBV7-6 and J is TRBJ2-1; 7 bases match TRBD2. The CDR3 is 13 amino acids. Germline CDR1 SGHVS, CDR2 FNYEAQ. V trimming: 8 bases; J trimming: 6 bases; junction bases outside the gene matches: 7. The CDR3 region has the DNA TGTGCCAGCGGGGAGGGCCCACTCAATGAGCAGTTCTTC. As protein: CASGEGPLNEQFF.

The J gene is TRBJ2-7, the V gene TRBV5-1; unclear D gene. V was shortened by 0 bases and J by 4 bases, with 8 bases between the two germline ends. The CDR3 has 13 residues. Germline assignment: CDR1 SGHRS and CDR2 YFSETQ. The CDR3 protein is CASSLESAYEQYF. In DNA, the CDR3 is TGCGCCAGCAGCTTGGAGTCAGCTTACGAGCAGTACTTC. The full variable domain, completed using reference TRBV5-1 and TRBJ2-7, is KAGVTQTPRYLIKTRGQQVTLSCSPISGHRSVSWYQQTPGQGLQFLFEYFSETQRNKGNFPGRFSGRQFSNSRSEMNVSTLELGDSALYLCASSLESAYEQYFGPGTRLTVT.

This chain joins TRBV28 and TRBJ1-5; 7 bases agree with TRBD1. V lost 4 bases and J lost 3; bases outside the gene matches: 9. CDR1 and CDR2 from the germline V gene are MDHEN and SYDVKM. The CDR3 runs 16 residues. For the CDR3, the DNA is TGTGCCAGCAGTTCGCAACAGGGGACTAACAATCAGCCCCAGCATTTT. This translates into CASSSQQGTNNQPQHF.

The chain carries TRBV7-9 and TRBJ1-4; unclear D gene. The CDR3 consists of 13 residues. V was cut by 4 bases and J by 5 bases, with 8 bases left in between. Germline V lookup: CDR1 SEHNR, CDR2 FQNEAQ (reference sequence). The CDR3 DNA is TGTGCCAGCAGCTCGGAAGTAAATGAAAAACTGTTTTTT. It specifies CASSSEVNEKLFF.

Written as DNA, the CDR3 is TGTGCCAGCAGCCAGGGACAGGGGGCGGAAGCTTTCTTT. This translates into CASSQGQGAEAFF. The V call is TRBV7-9, the J call TRBJ1-1; TRBD1 aligns across 12 bases. CDR1 is SEHNR, CDR2 FQNEAQ, per germline (reference sequence). V lost 5 bases to trimming and J lost 8 bases; unmatched junction nucleotides: 3. This CDR3 region has 13 residues.

The V and J genes are TRBV6-6 and TRBJ1-4; D gene uncertain. Germline V gene data show CDR1 as MNHNY and CDR2 as SVGAGI (reference sequence). Trimming stripped 2 bases from V and 8 bases from J, with 9 bases between. CDR3 length: 13 residues. The CDR3 sequence: CASSYRAGEKLFF. The CDR3 nucleotides are TGTGCCAGCAGTTACAGGGCGGGAGAAAAACTGTTTTTT.

The rearrangement links TRBV19 to TRBJ1-5, with D possibly matching TRBD1 (5 bases). V was shortened by 2 bases and J by 6 bases, with 11 bases between the two germline ends. This CDR3 is 14 amino acids long. Looked up from germline, CDR1 is LNHDA and CDR2 is SQIVND (reference sequence). The CDR3 region is CASSIRIGGQPQHF. In nucleotides, the CDR3 is TGTGCCAGTAGTATACGGATCGGGGGTCAGCCCCAGCATTTT.

The V and J genes are TRBV28 and TRBJ2-6; the D call may be TRBD1 or TRBD2 (5 bases each). This CDR3 has 16 residues. Deletions cut 2 bases from V and 2 bases from J, with 10 bases between. Germline CDR1 MDHEN, CDR2 SYDVKM. DNA for the CDR3: TGTGCCAGCAGTTTAAGTGGGGGTGCTGGGGCCAACGTCCTGACTTTC. Protein: CASSLSGGAGANVLTF.

About this clone: Other DNA sequences from this sample encode an identical CDR3 as well. The V gene is TRBV7-9, the J gene TRBJ2-2; unclear D gene. The CDR3 loop spans 14 amino acids. Germline V gene lookup returns CDR1 SEHNR and CDR2 FQNEAQ (reference sequence). The V and J ends lost 3 bases and 2 bases respectively, with 7 bases between them. The CDR3 sequence: CASSLADNTGELFF. The CDR3 bases are TGTGCCAGCAGCTTGGCAGACAACACCGGGGAGCTGTTTTTT.

This chain links TRBV7-2 with TRBJ1-6; D uncertain. The CDR3 has 15 residues. Germline V gene lookup returns CDR1 SGHTA and CDR2 FQGNSA. The V end was cut by 2 bases, the J end by 8 bases, with 13 bases between. This CDR3 is CASSLIGSQDSPLHF. Here the CDR3 DNA reads TGTGCCAGCAGCTTAATCGGGAGCCAAGATTCACCCCTCCACTTT.

V gene TRBV6-1 combines with J gene TRBJ2-3; TRBD1 might be the D (5 bases). This CDR3 has 15 residues. Germline loops: CDR1 MNHNS, CDR2 SASEGT. V shed 2 bases and J shed 1 base, with 10 bases lying between them. CDR3 bases: TGTGCCAGCAGTGAAAGTCTACAGGGCACAGATACGCAGTATTTT. This translates into CASSESLQGTDTQYF.

The count of this clone is one. The rearrangement links TRBV5-1 to TRBJ2-5, with 10 bases fitting TRBD2. Germline CDR1 is SGHRS and CDR2 is YFSETQ. Losses at the gene ends were 4 bases for V and 5 bases for J; bases not matched to a gene: 8. CDR3 length equals 15 residues. The CDR3 loop reads CASSPDGTSVETQYF. CDR3 bases: TGCGCCAGCAGCCCCGACGGGACTAGCGTGGAGACCCAGTACTTC.